The 9 T cell receptor beta chains presented below share a single source sample, sequenced in a study of T cell changes during pregnancy in multiple sclerosis. Measured with immunoSEQ multiplex PCR; TCRdb has only the in-frame clones, and not every one. There are about 80,000 clones in the sample; about 94% occur only once, and 2% to 3% lies in the top ten. Source: peripheral blood, taken in the third trimester of pregnancy. Receptors originate from a female donor with multiple sclerosis, enrolled in a pregnancy study.

The V gene is TRBV9, the J gene TRBJ2-1; D is unclear. V lost 0 bases and J 10 bases, leaving 8 bases between the germline ends. Germline V CDR1 and CDR2: SGDLS, YYNGEE. CDR3 length: 12 amino acids. DNA of the CDR3: TGTGCCAGCAGCGTAGAGGCGAGGGAGCAGTTCTTC. This codes for CASSVEAREQFF.

The V gene is TRBV6-1, the J gene TRBJ2-7; perhaps TRBD2 as D (6 bases). The germline V gene has CDR1 MNHNS and CDR2 SASEGT. The CDR3 has 15 amino acids. Trimming removed 2 bases from V and 3 bases from J, with 14 bases in between. The CDR3 DNA follows: TGTGCCAGCAGTGAACGGAGGGTTTTAGGCTACGAGCAGTACTTC. It is translated as CASSERRVLGYEQYF.

V usage is TRBV6-6 and J usage is TRBJ1-3; D gene uncertain. Germline V CDR1 and CDR2: MNHNY, SVGAGI (reference sequence). The CDR3 totals 13 residues. The V and J ends lost 2 bases and 10 bases respectively, with 12 bases between them. The CDR3 bases are TGTGCCAGCAGTTACGAGGCTGGGTTGACCATATATTTT. Translation gives CASSYEAGLTIYF.

The chain employs TRBV25-1 and TRBJ2-5; 12 bases are a match to TRBD2. V lost 3 bases and J lost 5; bases outside the gene matches: 7. The germline V gene encodes CDR1 MGHDK and CDR2 SYGVNS. The CDR3 is 16 amino acids. CDR3: CASSEASGGVGETQYF. Written as DNA, the CDR3 is TGTGCCAGCAGTGAGGCTAGCGGGGGGGTGGGGGAGACCCAGTACTTC. The full variable domain, with the rest looked up from reference TRBV25-1 and TRBJ2-5, is EADIYQTPRYLVIGTGKKITLECSQTMGHDKMYWYQQDPGMELHLIHYSYGVNSTEKGDLSSESTVSRIRTEHFPLTLESARPSHTSQYLCASSEASGGVGETQYFGPGTRLLVL.

The gene calls are TRBV5-6 and TRBJ1-5; possible D gene TRBD1, 5 bases. Per the germline V gene, CDR1 is SGHDT and CDR2 is YYEEEE. This CDR3 has 13 amino acids. Trimming pared 4 bases from V and 2 bases from J, leaving 7 bases between. The CDR3 DNA reads as TGTGCCAGCAGCGGGGGGGGCAATCAGCCCCAGCATTTT. Translation gives CASSGGGNQPQHF. The whole variable domain, filled in from reference TRBV5-6 and TRBJ1-5, reads DAGVTQSPTHLIKTRGQQVTLRCSPKSGHDTVSWYQQALGQGPQFIFQYYEEEERQRGNFPDRFSGHQFPNYSSELNVNALLLGDSALYLCASSGGGNQPQHFGDGTRLSIL.

The V and J genes are TRBV5-5 and TRBJ2-7, with D perhaps TRBD1 (5 bases). The CDR3 contains 14 residues. The V gene lost 0 bases and the J gene lost 0 bases, with 7 bases spanning the gap. Germline values: CDR1 SGHKS, CDR2 YYEKEE (reference sequence). This CDR3 reads CASSLVTDSYEQYF. CDR3 coding DNA: TGTGCCAGCAGCTTGGTGACAGACTCCTACGAGCAGTACTTC.

CDR3 loop: CASRPGVSGNTIYF. CDR3 nucleotides: TGTGCCAGCAGGCCAGGGGTCTCTGGAAACACCATATATTTT. This chain connects TRBV7-9 to TRBJ1-3, with D maybe TRBD1 (6 bases). The V gene lost 6 bases and the J gene lost 0 bases, with 9 bases spanning the gap. The CDR3 sequence is 14 residues long. In germline, CDR1 is SEHNR, CDR2 FQNEAQ (reference sequence).

This rearrangement joins TRBV6-1 to TRBJ2-1; possibly TRBD1 for D (5 bases). Per germline, CDR1 MNHNS and CDR2 SASEGT. There are 13 residues in the CDR3. Trimming left V 3 bases short and J 10 bases short, with 13 bases between. Here the CDR3 reads CASSEVLHREQFF. The CDR3 coding sequence is TGTGCCAGCAGTGAGGTCCTTCACAGGGAGCAGTTCTTC.

This chain connects TRBV14 to TRBJ1-4, with TRBD1 matching over 7 bases. Germline CDR1 reads SGHDN; CDR2 reads FVKESK. The CDR3 is made up of 15 amino acids. J gave up 8 bases and V 1 base, and 7 bases lay outside the gene matches. The CDR3, as DNA: TGTGCCAGCAGCCAAGTCGGTCAGGGGGGCGAAAAACTGTTTTTT. Translating it yields CASSQVGQGGEKLFF.